These 27 T cell receptor beta chains originate from one sample sequenced in a study of CD8 T cells in ankylosing spondylitis. General study points: Blood of patients with ankylosing spondylitis appeared to be characterized by a TCR beta motif of about eight highly homologous variants.

One entry per CDR3 protein, called by TCRdb with MiXCR from the 5' RACE reads. The sample shows 450,000 to 550,000 distinct CDR3 sequences, less than 6% of them seen only once. These TCRs' antigens remain unknown. The sequencing sample was made of blood, either unsorted or a sorted T cell fraction (not recorded which). The receptors shown here come from a male donor with ankylosing spondylitis.

This clonotype was observed many times. The chain carries TRBV9 and TRBJ2-5, with D perhaps given as TRBD1 or TRBD2 (7 bases each). Germline CDR1 SGDLS, CDR2 YYNGEE. V was trimmed by 4 bases and J by 3 bases, leaving 13 bases between them. This CDR3 comprises 14 residues. CDR3 nucleotides: TGTGCCAGCAGCCCCAGGGGGGGTGAAGAGACCCAGTACTTC. Protein product: CASSPRGGEETQYF.

This clonotype was seen many times. The chain's CDR3 is CSARRAVRDQPQHF. The CDR3 nucleotides are TGCAGTGCTAGAAGGGCAGTTAGGGATCAGCCCCAGCATTTT. The V gene is TRBV20-1, the J gene TRBJ1-5; D is unresolved. Trimming shortened V by 2 bases and J by 5 bases, and 13 bases separated the two germline ends. Germline V lookup: CDR1 DFQATT, CDR2 SNEGSKA (reference sequence). The CDR3 contains 14 residues.

This clonotype has just a few counts. This rearrangement joins TRBV5-1 to TRBJ2-5; D perhaps matches TRBD2 (6 bases). CDR3 size: 16 residues. Germline CDR1 is SGHRS and CDR2 is YFSETQ. Trimming removed 1 base from V and 5 bases from J, with 18 bases in between. Here the CDR3 DNA reads TGCGCCAGCAGCTTGTGGGGCCCGATAGGAGGGGAGACCCAGTACTTC. It encodes CASSLWGPIGGETQYF.

In this sample, this clonotype turned up many times. The V and J genes are TRBV12-3 or TRBV12-4 and TRBJ1-1; D is unresolved. The CDR3 runs to 10 residues. The V and J ends lost 3 bases and 5 bases respectively, with 1 base between them. Here the CDR3 DNA reads TGTGCCAGCAGTTTGACTGAAGCTTTCTTT. Translation: CASSLTEAFF.

This clonotype was counted at least ten times. This rearrangement joins TRBV4-2 to TRBJ2-7, with 11 bases identical to TRBD2. Trimming cost V 3 bases and J 5 bases; bases outside gene matches: 6. The CDR3 runs to 15 residues. The germline V gene encodes CDR1 LGHNA and CDR2 YNFKEQ. DNA of the CDR3: TGTGCCAGCAGCCAGGCCGCGACTAGCGGGGACGAGCAGTACTTC. Amino acids: CASSQAATSGDEQYF.

This clonotype came up many times. The V call is TRBV20-1, the J call TRBJ2-7, with TRBD2 identical over 10 bases. V was clipped by 0 bases and J by 6 bases; unmatched bases: 5. CDR1 DFQATT and CDR2 SNEGSKA come from the germline V gene (reference sequence). The CDR3 is 14 amino acids. The CDR3 region is CSARDFGLAVEQYF. In DNA, the CDR3 is TGCAGTGCTAGAGATTTCGGACTAGCGGTCGAGCAGTACTTC.

This clonotype was recorded a few times. J is TRBJ1-2 and V is TRBV2; no reliable D call. The CDR3 is made up of 13 amino acids. Germline CDR1 is SNHLY and CDR2 is FYNNEI. V was shortened by 3 bases and J by 8 bases, with 13 bases between the two germline ends. In DNA, the CDR3 is TGTGCCAGCAGTGACCCGGGGTTTGGGGGCTACACCTTC. Protein product: CASSDPGFGGYTF.

At least ten counts were recorded for this clonotype. The J gene is TRBJ1-1, the V gene TRBV7-3, with a tentative D call TRBD1 (6 bases). V was pared by 1 base and J by 3 bases, with 12 bases between. The CDR3 runs to 15 residues. Germline-derived CDR1 and CDR2 are SGHTA and FQGTGA. This CDR3 is CASSLRGGYDTEAFF. The CDR3 region has the DNA TGTGCCAGCAGCTTAAGGGGGGGCTACGACACTGAAGCTTTCTTT. The variable domain in full, with the rest retrieved from reference TRBV7-3 and TRBJ1-1, is GAGVSQTPSNKVTEKGKYVELRCDPISGHTALYWYRQSLGQGPEFLIYFQGTGAADDSGLPNDRFFAVRPEGSVSTLKIQRTERGDSAVYLCASSLRGGYDTEAFFGQGTRLTVV.

This clonotype was counted many times. The chain combines TRBV5-1 with TRBJ2-3, with D hard to call. The CDR3 is 13 amino acids. V dropped 2 bases and J dropped 4 bases, with 8 bases sitting between them. The germline CDR1 and CDR2 sequences are SGHRS and YFSETQ. This chain's CDR3 is CASSFERPDTQYF. The CDR3 bases are TGCGCCAGCAGCTTCGAGAGGCCAGATACGCAGTATTTT.

CDR3 sequence reads: CAMSPAGDTEAFF. CDR3 in DNA: TGTGCCATGAGCCCCGCTGGGGACACTGAAGCTTTCTTT. The chain employs TRBV5-6 and TRBJ1-1; D not resolved. Germline CDR1 reads SGHDT; CDR2 reads YYEEEE. V was cut by 9 bases and J by 3 bases, with 15 bases left in between. This CDR3 has 13 residues.

This clonotype has a count of ten or more. This chain joins TRBV5-1 and TRBJ1-1, with D possibly TRBD1 on 5 matching bases. Germline CDR1 SGHRS, CDR2 YFSETQ. The length of the CDR3 is 15 residues. The V end lost 4 bases, the J end lost 4 bases, and 17 bases lay between the germline ends. CDR3 DNA sequence: TGCGCCAGCAGCACCTGGGGCCTGATGGGCACTGAAGCTTTCTTT. Translated: CASSTWGLMGTEAFF.

The table lists this clonotype with many counts. The chain has TRBV28 and TRBJ2-1, with TRBD2 matching over 9 bases. CDR1 is MDHEN and CDR2 is SYDVKM in the germline V gene. V dropped 3 bases and J dropped 6; count of bases not matched to a gene: 9. This CDR3 region has 16 residues. DNA of the CDR3: TGTGCCAGCAGTTTTGGGGGGCTAGCGGGGTCCAATGAGCAGTTCTTC. Its protein is CASSFGGLAGSNEQFF.

This clonotype was found many times. The chain couples TRBV4-2 to TRBJ2-1; D remains unclear. V was cut by 4 bases and J by 7 bases, with 17 bases left in between. The CDR3 loop spans 15 amino acids. Germline V gives CDR1 LGHNA, CDR2 YNFKEQ. CDR3 amino acids: CASSPRPIEGNEQFF. The CDR3 DNA reads TGTGCCAGCAGCCCGAGACCTATTGAAGGGAATGAGCAGTTCTTC.

This clonotype has ten or more counts. The rearrangement links TRBV6-1 to TRBJ1-6; tentative D call: TRBD1 (6 bases). V was clipped by 6 bases and J by 7 bases, with 10 bases between them. Germline-derived CDR1 and CDR2 are MNHNS and SASEGT. The CDR3 extends over 13 amino acids. The CDR3, as DNA: TGTGCCAGCAGCGGACAGAAAAATTCACCCCTCCACTTT. It encodes CASSGQKNSPLHF.

This clonotype was seen ten or more times. The chain couples TRBV7-2 to TRBJ2-3; 10 bases are a match to TRBD2. Germline values: CDR1 SGHTA, CDR2 FQGNSA. This CDR3 contains 15 residues. The trim removed 4 bases at V and 10 bases at J, leaving 11 bases unmatched. Here the CDR3 DNA reads TGTGCCAGCAGCTCCCAACTTGGACTAGCGGATTCGCAGTATTTT. Its protein is CASSSQLGLADSQYF.

There are many counts of this clonotype. This chain joins TRBV4-3 and TRBJ2-1; possibly TRBD2 for D (5 bases). This CDR3 has 18 amino acids. Trimming shortened V by 4 bases and J by 0 bases, and 19 bases separated the two germline ends. From germline, CDR1 is LGHNA and CDR2 YSLEER. CDR3 residues: CASSPRGKTAASYNEQFF. CDR3 sequence (DNA): TGCGCCAGCAGCCCCCGAGGTAAAACAGCGGCCTCCTACAATGAGCAGTTCTTC.

The sample holds many counts of this clonotype. The chain is built from TRBV9 and TRBJ1-1, with a possible D match to TRBD1 (6 bases). Germline lookup yields CDR1 SGDLS and CDR2 YYNGEE. This CDR3 region has 15 residues. The V end was cut by 6 bases, the J end by 0 bases, with 15 bases between. The CDR3 DNA sequence: TGTGCCAGCACAACAGGGTCAAACCTGAACACTGAAGCTTTCTTT. Translating gives CASTTGSNLNTEAFF.

Many counts were recorded for this clonotype. V is TRBV24-1 and J is TRBJ2-4; D ambiguous. The germline V and J ends were trimmed by 12 bases and 6 bases, with 20 bases remaining between them. The V gene's germline CDR1 is KGHDR and CDR2 SFDVKD. CDR3 length equals 14 residues. The chain's CDR3 is CAVLARKDGNIQYF. DNA of the CDR3: TGTGCCGTCTTGGCCCGGAAGGATGGAAACATTCAGTACTTC.

This clonotype has ten or more counts. V usage is TRBV7-9 and J usage is TRBJ2-1; possible D gene TRBD2, 5 bases. Trimming took off 1 base at V and 15 bases at J, with 10 bases between the two ends. Looked up from germline, CDR1 is SEHNR and CDR2 is FQNEAQ (reference sequence). CDR3 length: 11 residues. The DNA for the CDR3 is TGTGCCAGCAGCTTAGGAGGGTTGGCGTTCTTC. Amino acid sequence: CASSLGGLAFF.

The chain employs TRBV27 and TRBJ2-2, with a tentative D call TRBD1 (6 bases). This CDR3 spans 15 amino acids. V was pared by 5 bases and J by 8 bases, with 18 bases between. In germline, CDR1 is MNHEY, CDR2 SMNVEV (reference sequence). In DNA form, the CDR3 reads TGTGCCAGCAGTCCCCAGGGGTGGGGCCTTGGGGAGCTGTTTTTT. It is translated as CASSPQGWGLGELFF.

This clonotype was found many times. The chain uses TRBV9 and TRBJ1-6; D gene unclear. The length of the CDR3 is 17 residues. V dropped 5 bases and J dropped 0 bases, with 15 bases sitting between them. Germline lookup yields CDR1 SGDLS and CDR2 YYNGEE. This CDR3 reads CASSPNLKSSYNSPLHF. The DNA for the CDR3 is TGTGCCAGCAGTCCAAACTTAAAGAGCTCCTATAATTCACCCCTCCACTTT.

The sample holds many counts of this clonotype. The chain recombines TRBV12-3 or TRBV12-4 with TRBJ2-5; the match to TRBD2 covers 7 bases. This CDR3 region has 13 residues. The trim removed 4 bases at V and 5 bases at J, leaving 4 bases unmatched. CDR3 nucleotides: TGTGCCAGCAGTTCCGGGAGGCGGGAGACCCAGTACTTC. This sequence encodes CASSSGRRETQYF.

The chain is built from TRBV9 and TRBJ2-3; the D is unclear. V lost 2 bases, J lost 4 bases, and 5 bases lay in between. Per germline, CDR1 SGDLS and CDR2 YYNGEE. The CDR3 runs 12 residues. The CDR3 reads CASSVAADTQYF. The DNA of the CDR3 is TGTGCCAGCAGCGTTGCGGCAGATACGCAGTATTTT.

Many counts were recorded for this clonotype. The gene calls are TRBV6-2 or TRBV6-3 and TRBJ1-2; D is ambiguous. Per the germline V gene, CDR1 is MNHEY and CDR2 is SVGEGT. V dropped 7 bases and J dropped 6 bases, with 9 bases sitting between them. The CDR3 length is 11 residues. The CDR3 bases are TGTGCCAGCATCGGTATGGATGGCTACACCTTC. It is translated as CASIGMDGYTF.

This clonotype was seen repeatedly, ten times or more. The chain is built from TRBV28 and TRBJ2-1; D possibly corresponds to TRBD1 (6 bases). V lost 6 bases, J lost 3 bases, and 15 bases lay in between. CDR3 length: 15 residues. Germline CDR1 MDHEN, CDR2 SYDVKM. The CDR3 loop reads CASSLPTGFYNEQFF. Here the CDR3 DNA reads TGTGCCAGCAGCTTACCCACAGGGTTCTACAATGAGCAGTTCTTC.

Comments on this clonotype: A read error may explain this, as a much larger clone is one base away. This chain links TRBV10-2 with TRBJ1-5; D not certain. From germline, CDR1 is WSHSY and CDR2 SAAADI. The CDR3 is 14 amino acids. CDR3 sequence reads: CAISVLISNQPQHF. The CDR3 DNA sequence: TGCGCCATCAGTGTACTAATTAGCAATCAGCCCCAGCATTTT.

This clonotype occurred many times. V gene TRBV6-1 combines with J gene TRBJ2-7, with a possible D match to TRBD1 (6 bases). V was pared by 5 bases and J by 4 bases, with 12 bases between. Looked up from germline, CDR1 is MNHNS and CDR2 is SASEGT. The CDR3 runs 13 residues. The CDR3 DNA sequence: TGTGCCAGCAGTCCAGGGGCCCCTTACGAGCAGTACTTC. It codes for CASSPGAPYEQYF.